The source of this T cell receptor (beta chain) is a study of shared clonotypes between healthy human individuals. Notes on this clone: The antigen is undetermined.

Once extracted for a subset, genomic DNA was divided evenly among several immunoSEQ plates. 150 to 250 ng DNA, approximately 30,000 T cell genomes, went into each sorted-subset replicate PCR. The table came from immunoSEQ multiplex PCR; TCRdb's copy has only in-frame clones and leaves some out. Of 1.4 million or so clones listed, around 98.5% are singletons. The CDR3 extends over 13 amino acids. Germline CDR1 and CDR2: SGHVS and FNYEAQ. Trimming removed 2 bases at V and 2 bases at J, with 5 bases between. Overall study findings and caveats: Relative to clonotypes present in all four donors, those not shared had lower generation probabilities. Several donors shared 4.5% to 6.5% of their naive CD4 clonotypes.

Specimen: naive CD4+ T cells sorted from blood. The sample's subset: CD45RA+ positively selected. The chain links TRBV7-6 to TRBJ2-3; D gene unclear. The TCR originated in a man aged 30 to 39 in good health. CDR3 DNA sequence: TGTGCCAGCAGCTTAACGAACACAGATACGCAGTATTTT. Translation: CASSLTNTDTQYF.